This is a list of T cell receptor beta chains from one sample in a study of shared clonotypes between healthy human individuals. Sequencing used immunoSEQ multiplex PCR; TCRdb keeps in-frame clones, though not all of them. The sample consists of about 600,000 clones, 95% to 98% of them appearing once. Material: naive CD4+ T cells sorted from blood. All receptors come from a woman under 40 in good health. Each CDR3 is given with its conserved first and last residue. The D gene is left open where the match is weak. Only some rows state a clone size, as once, few, many or a class for expanded clones.

CDR3nt: TGCGCCAGCAGCTCGGGTCTCCGGGGGCGCGTGGATAATTCACCCCTCCACTTT
CDR3aa: CASSSGLRGRVDNSPLHF
d_gene: .
v_gene: TRBV5-1
abundance: .
j_gene: TRBJ1-6

CDR3nt: TGTGCCAGCAGTGTGAGACGCCTTCAAGAGACCCAGTACTTC
CDR3aa: CASSVRRLQETQYF
d_gene: .
v_gene: TRBV2
abundance: .
j_gene: TRBJ2-5

CDR3nt: TGTGCCAGCAGCTTCCGAGCAGATAGCTCCTACAATGAGCAGTTCTTC
CDR3aa: CASSFRADSSYNEQFF
d_gene: .
v_gene: TRBV11-2
abundance: .
j_gene: TRBJ2-1

CDR3nt: TGTGCCAGCAGCTTGGTGGGGGACTATGGCTACACCTTC
CDR3aa: CASSLVGDYGYTF
d_gene: .
v_gene: TRBV5-5
abundance: .
j_gene: TRBJ1-2

CDR3nt: TGTGCCAGCAGTTACGGAAGAAGCGAGCAGTACTTC
CDR3aa: CASSYGRSEQYF
d_gene: .
v_gene: TRBV6-5
abundance: .
j_gene: TRBJ2-7

CDR3nt: TGCAGCGTCGGGTTCCATGAAGCTTTCTTT
CDR3aa: CSVGFHEAFF
d_gene: .
v_gene: TRBV29-1
abundance: .
j_gene: TRBJ1-1

CDR3nt: TGCGCCAGCAGTGACTCTGACTGGGTATACGAGCAGTACTTC
CDR3aa: CASSDSDWVYEQYF
d_gene: .
v_gene: TRBV10-2
abundance: .
j_gene: TRBJ2-7

CDR3nt: TGTGCCAGCAGACCCTCCCCGGCCGATGGCTACACCTTC
CDR3aa: CASRPSPADGYTF
d_gene: .
v_gene: TRBV11-2
abundance: .
j_gene: TRBJ1-2

CDR3nt: TGTGCCAGCAGTTCCCCAGGGGATGAAAAACTGTTTTTT
CDR3aa: CASSSPGDEKLFF
d_gene: .
v_gene: TRBV6-6
abundance: .
j_gene: TRBJ1-4

CDR3nt: TGTGCCAGCAGCTCGGACAGCTACCATGAAAAACTGTTTTTT
CDR3aa: CASSSDSYHEKLFF
d_gene: .
v_gene: TRBV5-5
abundance: .
j_gene: TRBJ1-4

CDR3nt: TGCGCCAGCAGCTGGTGGATGATTGATAGCGGGAGCGTTGGCGGGGAGCTGTTTTTT
CDR3aa: CASSWWMIDSGSVGGELFF
d_gene: TRBD2
v_gene: TRBV5-1
abundance: .
j_gene: TRBJ2-2

CDR3nt: TGCGCCAGCAGCCAAGTGAGTCGAAATGAAAAACTGTTTTTT
CDR3aa: CASSQVSRNEKLFF
d_gene: .
v_gene: TRBV4-1
abundance: .
j_gene: TRBJ1-4

CDR3nt: TGTGCCAGCAGCTCACAGGGTACGAACACTGAAGCTTTCTTT
CDR3aa: CASSSQGTNTEAFF
d_gene: .
v_gene: TRBV5-6
abundance: .
j_gene: TRBJ1-1

CDR3nt: TGTGCCAGCAACCCCCCCCCAGATACGCAGTATTTT
CDR3aa: CASNPPPDTQYF
d_gene: .
v_gene: TRBV5-4
abundance: .
j_gene: TRBJ2-3

CDR3nt: TGTGCCAGCAGTGATTCTAGCGGGGTAGGAAATGAGCAGTTCTTC
CDR3aa: CASSDSSGVGNEQFF
d_gene: TRBD2
v_gene: TRBV25-1
abundance: .
j_gene: TRBJ2-1

CDR3nt: TGTGCCAGCAGCCAAGTTCCCGGGACAGGGCGGGAGCAGTACTTC
CDR3aa: CASSQVPGTGREQYF
d_gene: TRBD1
v_gene: TRBV14
abundance: .
j_gene: TRBJ2-7

CDR3nt: TGTGCCAGCAGCTCGACTAGCGGGAGAGTTGGTGAGCAGTTCTTC
CDR3aa: CASSSTSGRVGEQFF
d_gene: TRBD2
v_gene: TRBV11-3
abundance: .
j_gene: TRBJ2-1

CDR3nt: TGTGCCAGCAGTTCAGGGGGGGTCGTGGAGCAGTACTTC
CDR3aa: CASSSGGVVEQYF
d_gene: .
v_gene: TRBV27
abundance: few
j_gene: TRBJ2-7

CDR3nt: TGTGCCTGGAGTTCAGGGGACAAAAACATTCAGTACTTC
CDR3aa: CAWSSGDKNIQYF
d_gene: .
v_gene: TRBV30
abundance: .
j_gene: TRBJ2-4

CDR3nt: TGTGCCAGCAGCCCCCTAGGGCGTCGCGGCTACACCTTC
CDR3aa: CASSPLGRRGYTF
d_gene: .
v_gene: TRBV5-4
abundance: .
j_gene: TRBJ1-2

CDR3nt: TGTGCCAGCAGCTTAGTGCCCCTAGCGGGAGGCTACAATGAGCAGTTCTTC
CDR3aa: CASSLVPLAGGYNEQFF
d_gene: TRBD2
v_gene: TRBV11-2
abundance: .
j_gene: TRBJ2-1

CDR3nt: TGTGCCAGCAGCTTAGAGCGTCGGACAGGGGTTTACGAGCAGTACTTC
CDR3aa: CASSLERRTGVYEQYF
d_gene: TRBD1
v_gene: TRBV11-2
abundance: .
j_gene: TRBJ2-7

CDR3nt: TGTGCCAGCAGCCTAGAGCACTGGCCGGGACATAACTACGAGCAGTACTTC
CDR3aa: CASSLEHWPGHNYEQYF
d_gene: .
v_gene: TRBV28
abundance: .
j_gene: TRBJ2-7

CDR3nt: TGCGCCAGCAATCCTAGCGGGAAGGGGAGGACCGGGGAGCTGTTTTTT
CDR3aa: CASNPSGKGRTGELFF
d_gene: TRBD2
v_gene: TRBV5-1
abundance: .
j_gene: TRBJ2-2

CDR3nt: TGCAGTGCTCCACCTGGCTACACCTTC
CDR3aa: CSAPPGYTF
d_gene: .
v_gene: TRBV20-1
abundance: .
j_gene: TRBJ1-2

CDR3nt: TGTGCCAGCAGCCCCGGGGAGCTGTTTTTT
CDR3aa: CASSPGELFF
d_gene: .
v_gene: TRBV7-6
abundance: .
j_gene: TRBJ2-2

CDR3nt: TGTGCCAGCAGTTTAAGCCCTTACGAGCAGTACTTC
CDR3aa: CASSLSPYEQYF
d_gene: .
v_gene: TRBV28
abundance: .
j_gene: TRBJ2-7

CDR3nt: TGCGCCAGCAGCCGGGTAAACAGCCAGAACACTGAAGCTTTCTTT
CDR3aa: CASSRVNSQNTEAFF
d_gene: .
v_gene: TRBV5-1
abundance: .
j_gene: TRBJ1-1